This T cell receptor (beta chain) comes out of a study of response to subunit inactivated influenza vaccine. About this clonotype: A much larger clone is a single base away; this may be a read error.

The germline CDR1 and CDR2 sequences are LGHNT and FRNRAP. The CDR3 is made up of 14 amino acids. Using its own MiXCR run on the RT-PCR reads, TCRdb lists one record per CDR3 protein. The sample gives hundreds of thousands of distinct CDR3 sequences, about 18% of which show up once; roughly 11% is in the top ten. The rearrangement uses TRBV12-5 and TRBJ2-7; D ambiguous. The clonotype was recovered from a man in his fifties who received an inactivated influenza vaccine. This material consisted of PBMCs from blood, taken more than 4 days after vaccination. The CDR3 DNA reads TGTGCTAGTGACCAACAGCGAAGCTCCTACGGGCAGTACTTC. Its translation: CASDQQRSSYGQYF.